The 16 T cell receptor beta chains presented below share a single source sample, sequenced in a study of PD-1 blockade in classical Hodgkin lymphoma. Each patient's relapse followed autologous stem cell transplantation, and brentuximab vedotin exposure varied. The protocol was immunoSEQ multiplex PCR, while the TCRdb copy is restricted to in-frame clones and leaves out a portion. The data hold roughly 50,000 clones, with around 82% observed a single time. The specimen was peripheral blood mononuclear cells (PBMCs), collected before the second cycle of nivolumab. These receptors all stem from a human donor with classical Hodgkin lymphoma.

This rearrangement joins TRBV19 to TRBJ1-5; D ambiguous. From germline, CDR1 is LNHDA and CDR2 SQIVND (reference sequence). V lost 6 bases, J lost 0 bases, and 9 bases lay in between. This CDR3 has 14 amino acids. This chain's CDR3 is CASRPTDSNQPQHF. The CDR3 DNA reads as TGTGCCAGTAGGCCCACCGATAGCAATCAGCCCCAGCATTTT.

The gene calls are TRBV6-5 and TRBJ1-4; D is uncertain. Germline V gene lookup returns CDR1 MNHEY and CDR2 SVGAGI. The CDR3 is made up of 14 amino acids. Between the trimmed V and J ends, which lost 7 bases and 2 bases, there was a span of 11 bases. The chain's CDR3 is CASIQAGTNEKLFF. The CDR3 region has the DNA TGTGCCAGCATCCAGGCGGGGACTAATGAAAAACTGTTTTTT.

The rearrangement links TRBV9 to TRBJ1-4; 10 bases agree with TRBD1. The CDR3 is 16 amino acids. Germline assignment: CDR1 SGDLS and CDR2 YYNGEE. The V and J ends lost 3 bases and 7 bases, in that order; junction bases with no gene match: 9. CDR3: CASSGATDRGLEKLFF. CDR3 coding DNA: TGTGCCAGCAGCGGTGCTACTGACAGGGGGCTTGAAAAACTGTTTTTT.

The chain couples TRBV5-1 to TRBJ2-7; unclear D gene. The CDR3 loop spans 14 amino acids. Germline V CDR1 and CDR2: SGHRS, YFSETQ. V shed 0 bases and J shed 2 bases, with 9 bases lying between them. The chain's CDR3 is CASSLADTTYEQYF. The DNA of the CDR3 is TGCGCCAGCAGCTTGGCCGACACCACCTACGAGCAGTACTTC.

The DNA of the CDR3 is TGTGCCAGCAGGGACACAGGGGGCAATCAGCCCCAGCATTTT. It yields the protein CASRDTGGNQPQHF. The gene calls are TRBV6-6 and TRBJ1-5; TRBD1 matches 7 bases. Germline values: CDR1 MNHNY, CDR2 SVGAGI (reference sequence). This CDR3 comprises 14 residues. With 6 bases clipped from V and 2 bases from J, the junction kept 4 bases outside the gene matches.

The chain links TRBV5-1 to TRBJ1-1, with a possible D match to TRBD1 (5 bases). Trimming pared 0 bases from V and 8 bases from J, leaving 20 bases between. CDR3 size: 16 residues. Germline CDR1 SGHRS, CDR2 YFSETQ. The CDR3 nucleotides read TGCGCCAGCAGCTTGGCCTCAGGGTTTCCCCCAGGCGAAGCTTTCTTT. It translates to CASSLASGFPPGEAFF.

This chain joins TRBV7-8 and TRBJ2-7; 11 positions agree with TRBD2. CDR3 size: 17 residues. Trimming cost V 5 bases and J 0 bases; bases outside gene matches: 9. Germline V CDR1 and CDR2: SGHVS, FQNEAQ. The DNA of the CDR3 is TGTGCCAGCAGCCGACGTACTACTAGCGGGAGCTCCTACGAGCAGTACTTC. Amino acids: CASSRRTTSGSSYEQYF.

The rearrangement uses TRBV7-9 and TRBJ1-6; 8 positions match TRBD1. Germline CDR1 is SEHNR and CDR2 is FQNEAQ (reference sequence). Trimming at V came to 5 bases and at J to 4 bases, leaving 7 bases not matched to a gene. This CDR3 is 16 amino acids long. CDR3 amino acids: CASSQGGTGYNSPLHF. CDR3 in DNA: TGTGCCAGCAGCCAGGGTGGGACAGGTTATAATTCACCCCTCCACTTT.

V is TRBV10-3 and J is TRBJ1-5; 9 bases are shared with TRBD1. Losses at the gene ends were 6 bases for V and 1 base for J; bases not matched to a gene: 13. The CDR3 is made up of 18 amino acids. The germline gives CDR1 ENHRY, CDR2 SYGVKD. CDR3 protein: CAIRTLWYRGRSNQPQHF. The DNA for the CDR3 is TGTGCCATCAGGACACTATGGTACAGGGGGCGCAGCAATCAGCCCCAGCATTTT.

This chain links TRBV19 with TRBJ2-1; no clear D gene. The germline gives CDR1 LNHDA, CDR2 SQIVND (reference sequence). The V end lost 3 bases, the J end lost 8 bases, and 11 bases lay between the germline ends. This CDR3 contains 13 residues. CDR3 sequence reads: CASSIVFWDEQFF. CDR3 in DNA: TGTGCCAGTAGTATCGTTTTTTGGGATGAGCAGTTCTTC. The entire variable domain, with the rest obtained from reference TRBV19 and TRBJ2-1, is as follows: DGGITQSPKYLFRKEGQNVTLSCEQNLNHDAMYWYRQDPGQGLRLIYYSQIVNDFQKGDIAEGYSVSREKKESFPLTVTSAQKNPTAFYLCASSIVFWDEQFFGPGTRLTVL.

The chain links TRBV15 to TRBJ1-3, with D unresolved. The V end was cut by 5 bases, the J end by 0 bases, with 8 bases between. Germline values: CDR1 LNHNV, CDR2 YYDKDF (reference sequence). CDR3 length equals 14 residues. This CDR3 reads CATSLTTSGNTIYF. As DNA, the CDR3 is TGTGCCACCAGCTTGACAACCTCTGGAAACACCATATATTTT.

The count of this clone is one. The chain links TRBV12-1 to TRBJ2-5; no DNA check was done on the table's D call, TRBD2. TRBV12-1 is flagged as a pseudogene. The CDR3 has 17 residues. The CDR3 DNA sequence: TGTGCCAGCAGCTTTGGGTTGCCGGGCGGGGGCCAAGAGACCCAGTACTTC. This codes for CASSFGLPGGGQETQYF.

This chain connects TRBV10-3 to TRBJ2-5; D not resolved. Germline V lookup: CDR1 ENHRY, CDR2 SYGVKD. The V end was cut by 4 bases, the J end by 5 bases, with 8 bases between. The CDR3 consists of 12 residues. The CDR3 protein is CAISVNGETQYF. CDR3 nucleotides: TGTGCCATCAGTGTTAATGGGGAGACCCAGTACTTC.

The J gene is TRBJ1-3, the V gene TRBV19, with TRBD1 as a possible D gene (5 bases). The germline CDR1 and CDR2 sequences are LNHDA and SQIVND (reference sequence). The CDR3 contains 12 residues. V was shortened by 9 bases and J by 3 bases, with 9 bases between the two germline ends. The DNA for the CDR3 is TGTGCCAGCGGGACTATTGGAAACACCATATATTTT. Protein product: CASGTIGNTIYF.

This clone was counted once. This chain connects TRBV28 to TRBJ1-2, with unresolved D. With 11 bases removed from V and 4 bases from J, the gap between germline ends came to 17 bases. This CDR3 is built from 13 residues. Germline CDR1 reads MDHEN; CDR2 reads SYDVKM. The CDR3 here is CAGKSRIPYGYTF. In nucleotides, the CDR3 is TGTGCCGGTAAATCGAGAATACCCTATGGCTACACCTTC.

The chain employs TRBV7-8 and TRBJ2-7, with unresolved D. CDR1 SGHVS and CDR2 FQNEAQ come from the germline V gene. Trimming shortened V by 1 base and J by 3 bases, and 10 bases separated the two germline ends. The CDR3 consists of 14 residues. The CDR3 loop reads CASSLVLEHYEQYF. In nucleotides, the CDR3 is TGTGCCAGCAGCTTAGTGCTGGAGCACTACGAGCAGTACTTC.